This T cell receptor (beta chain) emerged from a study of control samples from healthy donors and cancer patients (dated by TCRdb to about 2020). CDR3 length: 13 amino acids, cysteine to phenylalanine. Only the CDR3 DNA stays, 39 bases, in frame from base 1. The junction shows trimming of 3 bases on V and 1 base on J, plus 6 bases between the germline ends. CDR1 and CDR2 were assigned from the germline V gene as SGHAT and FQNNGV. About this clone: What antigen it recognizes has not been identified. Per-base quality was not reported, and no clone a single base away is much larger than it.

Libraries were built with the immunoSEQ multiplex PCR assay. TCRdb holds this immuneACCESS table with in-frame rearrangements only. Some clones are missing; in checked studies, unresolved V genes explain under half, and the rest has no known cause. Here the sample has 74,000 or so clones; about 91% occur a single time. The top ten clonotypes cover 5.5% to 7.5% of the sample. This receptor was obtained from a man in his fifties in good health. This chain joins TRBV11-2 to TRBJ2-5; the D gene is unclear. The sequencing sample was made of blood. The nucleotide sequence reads TGTGCCAGCAGCTTTAGAATCCAAGAGACCCAGTACTTC. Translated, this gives CASSFRIQETQYF.